This T cell receptor (beta chain) emerged from a study of blood T cell repertoires in COVID-19. Overall study context: Sites across the United States, Italy and Spain contributed samples from acute and convalescent COVID-19. Sources were T cells, B-cell-depleted T cells, or PBMCs; the material itself was cDNA or gDNA.

Source study methods: Reference gene primer amplification gave estimated nucleated cell counts. The method was immunoSEQ multiplex PCR; TCRdb's version includes in-frame clones alone and lacks a portion of them. V and J calls and clone size follow that table, whereas D and trimming were derived from the DNA. The table lists roughly 89,000 clones, 80% of them singletons, with 10% in the top ten. V dropped 2 bases and J dropped 4 bases, with 11 bases sitting between them. This CDR3 region has 14 residues. Germline V gene sequence: CDR1 MDHEN, CDR2 SYDVKM. V usage is TRBV28 and J usage is TRBJ1-2; TRBD1 is a possible D gene (5 bases). The sample consisted of peripheral blood. This clonotype was obtained from a woman in her seventies with acute or convalescent COVID-19. The CDR3 region has the DNA TGTGCCAGCAGTTTAGTAGGGGCAGCCTATGGCTACACCTTC. This encodes CASSLVGAAYGYTF.